The 8 T cell receptor beta chains reported below all come from one sample, sequenced in a study of blood T cells in healthy people across ages. A sample-barcoded 5' primer and a J-beta primer mix were used in a second PCR of roughly 7 to 11 cycles. Each CDR3 protein is one row after TCRdb ran MiXCR on the 5' RACE reads. Of 650,000 to 1,000,000 distinct CDR3 sequences listed, about half are singletons. Sequences were obtained from blood. The receptors originated from a man older than 75 in good health.

V gene TRBV20-1 combines with J gene TRBJ2-1; TRBD1 agrees at 9 bases. CDR1 and CDR2 (germline): DFQATT, SNEGSKA (reference sequence). V gave up 1 base and J gave up 7 bases; unmatched junction bases: 8. CDR3 length: 15 residues. In DNA, the CDR3 is TGCAGTGCTAGAGCCCTGGACAGGGGACCTAATGAGCAGTTCTTC. It is translated as CSARALDRGPNEQFF.

Notes on this clonotype: This may stem from a read error, because a much larger clone lies one nucleotide away. The CDR3 nucleotides are TGTGCCAACAGCTTAGGCCCTAGCGGGAGGGCCTACGAGCAGTACTTC. Translating gives CANSLGPSGRAYEQYF. The V gene is TRBV7-2, the J gene TRBJ2-7, with 12 bases fitting TRBD2. CDR3 length equals 16 residues. The germline V gene encodes CDR1 SGHTA and CDR2 FQGNSA.

The chain has TRBV7-2 and TRBJ2-1, with TRBD2 matching over 11 bases. CDR1 is SGHTA and CDR2 is FQGNSA in the germline V gene. The V segment lost 1 base and the J segment 5 bases; nucleotides outside the gene matches: 4. The CDR3 sequence is 16 residues long. CDR3 residues: CASSLVGTSGHNEQFF. The CDR3 bases are TGTGCCAGCAGCTTAGTTGGGACTAGCGGACACAATGAGCAGTTCTTC.

The chain carries TRBV27 and TRBJ2-5, with no clear D. The CDR3 runs 12 residues. Germline values: CDR1 MNHEY, CDR2 SMNVEV (reference sequence). V dropped 4 bases and J dropped 11 bases, with 14 bases sitting between them. CDR3 in DNA: TGTGCCAGCAGTTCTCTCGACAATGAGCAGTACTTC. Encoded protein: CASSSLDNEQYF.

The gene calls are TRBV5-5 and TRBJ2-5; TRBD2 might be the D (6 bases). The CDR3 sequence is 15 residues long. V lost 4 bases to trimming and J lost 10 bases, with 23 bases between them. From germline, CDR1 is SGHKS and CDR2 YYEKEE (reference sequence). The CDR3 is CASSTGAAGPWDQYF. The CDR3 DNA is TGTGCCAGCAGCACCGGAGCGGCGGGGCCTTGGGACCAGTACTTC.

The sample holds many counts of this clonotype. The chain combines TRBV5-1 with TRBJ2-7; D gene ambiguous. This CDR3 spans 12 amino acids. Germline V gene lookup returns CDR1 SGHRS and CDR2 YFSETQ. The V and J ends lost 4 bases and 7 bases respectively, with 12 bases between them. Here the CDR3 reads CASSETLGEQYF. CDR3 nucleotides: TGCGCCAGCAGCGAGACCCTTGGGGAGCAGTACTTC.

This clonotype was observed a handful of times. The genes are TRBV11-1 and TRBJ2-1; TRBD2 aligns across 10 bases. Germline lookup yields CDR1 SGHAT and CDR2 FQDESV (reference sequence). The V and J ends lost 5 bases and 6 bases, in that order; junction bases with no gene match: 13. The CDR3 consists of 17 residues. The DNA for the CDR3 is TGTGCCAGCAGCCGGAGGGAAGGGCCTAGCGGGGGCAATGAGCAGTTCTTC. Amino acid sequence: CASSRREGPSGGNEQFF.

The J gene is TRBJ2-5, the V gene TRBV3-1; D perhaps matches TRBD2 (6 bases). Trimming removed 3 bases from V and 4 bases from J, with 15 bases in between. Germline V lookup: CDR1 LGHDT, CDR2 YNNKEL (reference sequence). The CDR3 contains 15 residues. The CDR3 DNA reads TGTGCCAGCAGCCAGGGAGCGTCCGGGGGAGAGACCCAGTACTTC. This sequence encodes CASSQGASGGETQYF.